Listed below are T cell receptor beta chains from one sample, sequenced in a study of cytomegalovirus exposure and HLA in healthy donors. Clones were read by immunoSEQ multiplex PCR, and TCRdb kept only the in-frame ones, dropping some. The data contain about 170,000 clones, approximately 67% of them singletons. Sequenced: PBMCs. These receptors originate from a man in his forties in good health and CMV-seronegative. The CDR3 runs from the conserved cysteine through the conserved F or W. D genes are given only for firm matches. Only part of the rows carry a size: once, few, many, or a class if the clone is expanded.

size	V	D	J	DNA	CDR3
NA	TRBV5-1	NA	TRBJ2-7	TGCGCCAGCAGCCAGGGACTCATTAGCTCCTACGAGCAGTACTTC	CASSQGLISSYEQYF
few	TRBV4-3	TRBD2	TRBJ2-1	TGCGCCAGCAGCCACGGCGGGAGGGCCGACAATGAGCAGTTCTTC	CASSHGGRADNEQFF
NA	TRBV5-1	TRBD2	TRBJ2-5	TGCGCCAGCAGCTTGTTTAGCGGGGATATTCAAGAGACCCAGTACTTC	CASSLFSGDIQETQYF
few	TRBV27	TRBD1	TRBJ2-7	TGTGCCAGCAGTTTACGGGACAGGGTCTACGAGCAGTACTTC	CASSLRDRVYEQYF
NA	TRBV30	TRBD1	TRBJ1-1	TGTGCCTGGGCAACAGGGGGCAACACTGAAGCTTTCTTT	CAWATGGNTEAFF
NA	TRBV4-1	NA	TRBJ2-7	TGCGCCAGCAGCCAAGCAGGCGAGCAGTACTTC	CASSQAGEQYF
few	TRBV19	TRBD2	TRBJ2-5	TGTGCCAGTAGTGCCCAGGGACTAGCGGGACCTCAAGAGACCCAGTACTTC	CASSAQGLAGPQETQYF
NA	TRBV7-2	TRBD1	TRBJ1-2	TGTGCCAGCAGCTTGACAACAGGGGGCGATGGCTACACCTTC	CASSLTTGGDGYTF
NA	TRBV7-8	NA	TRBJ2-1	TGTGCCAGCACCCTAAAGTCCTACAATGAGCAGTTCTTC	CASTLKSYNEQFF
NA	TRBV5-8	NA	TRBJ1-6	TGTGCCAGCAGCTTGGAAAGGGGTAATTCACCCCTCCACTTT	CASSLERGNSPLHF
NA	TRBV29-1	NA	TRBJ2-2	TGCAGCGTGGTACTAGTCGGGAGAATCGACACCGGGGAGCTGTTTTTT	CSVVLVGRIDTGELFF
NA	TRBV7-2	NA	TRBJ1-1	TGTGCCAGCAGCTTAGTTCAGGGAATAACTGAAGCTTTCTTT	CASSLVQGITEAFF
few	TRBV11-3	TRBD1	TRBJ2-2	TGTGCCAGCAGCCTTGGACAGGGGAACACCGGGGAGCTGTTTTTT	CASSLGQGNTGELFF
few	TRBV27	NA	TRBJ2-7	TGTGCCAGCAGCCTCAAGCGGGTAGGGCCCTACGAGCAGTACTTC	CASSLKRVGPYEQYF
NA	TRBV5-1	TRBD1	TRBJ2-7	TGCGCCAGCAGCTTGGGTCTGGGACAGGGGGTCTACGAGCAGTACTTC	CASSLGLGQGVYEQYF
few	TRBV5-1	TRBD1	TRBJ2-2	TGCGCCAGCAGTCCCAATCCGGGACAGGTGAACACCGGGGAGCTGTTTTTT	CASSPNPGQVNTGELFF
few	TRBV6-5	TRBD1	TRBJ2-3	TGTGCCAGCAGTTACCCAAAGACAGGGAGTAATACGCAGTATTTT	CASSYPKTGSNTQYF
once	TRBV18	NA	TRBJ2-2	TGTGCCAGCTCACCCCCGGGAAGGATTAACGCCGGGGAGCTGTTTTTT	CASSPPGRINAGELFF
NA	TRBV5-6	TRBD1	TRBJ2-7	TGTGCCAGCAGCCCACTGGACAGGGATTCCTACGAGCAGTACTTC	CASSPLDRDSYEQYF
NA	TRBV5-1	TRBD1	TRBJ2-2	TGCGCCAGCAGCTTGGGACAGGGTTTAATTTTTTCCGGGGAGCTGTTTTTT	CASSLGQGLIFSGELFF
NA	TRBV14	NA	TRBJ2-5	TGTGCCAGCAGCCTGCAGGGCCAAGAGACCCAGTACTTC	CASSLQGQETQYF
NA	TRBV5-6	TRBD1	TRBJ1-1	TGTGCCAGCAGCCCCGACAGGGGGCGTGACACTGAAGCTTTCTTT	CASSPDRGRDTEAFF
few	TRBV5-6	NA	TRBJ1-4	TGTGCCAGCAGCCACAGGGAAAAACTGTTTTTT	CASSHREKLFF
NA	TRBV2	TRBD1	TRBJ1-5	TGTGCCAGCAGTGGCCGACAGGGGGCGGGTGGCAATCAGCCCCAGCATTTT	CASSGRQGAGGNQPQHF
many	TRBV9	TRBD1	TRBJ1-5	TGTGCCAGCAGCCCCGGGAGGGGGCCGGGTCAGCCCCAGCATTTT	CASSPGRGPGQPQHF
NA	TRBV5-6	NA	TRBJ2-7	TGTGCCAGCACTCGGGGGGACAGGATGTTCTACGAGCAGTACTTC	CASTRGDRMFYEQYF
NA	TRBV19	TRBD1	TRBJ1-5	TGTGCCAGTATCCGAACGGACAGGGGAGGCAATCAGCCCCAGCATTTT	CASIRTDRGGNQPQHF
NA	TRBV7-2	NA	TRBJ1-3	TGTGCCAGCAGCTTAGACCCGGGAACTCCCTCTGGAAACACCATATATTTT	CASSLDPGTPSGNTIYF
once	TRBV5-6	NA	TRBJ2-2	TGTGCCAGCAGCAATACACCAACCGGGGAGCTGTTTTTT	CASSNTPTGELFF
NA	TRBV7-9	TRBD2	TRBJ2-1	TGTGCCAGCAGCCCAGCGGGAGGGTTCGATGAGCAGTTCTTC	CASSPAGGFDEQFF
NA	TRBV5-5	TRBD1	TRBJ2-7	TGTGCCAGCAGCTCCCGGACAGGGATGGGATACGAGCAGTACTTC	CASSSRTGMGYEQYF
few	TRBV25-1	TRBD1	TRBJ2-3	TGTGCCAGCAGTGGTCGACAGGGGAGCACAGATACGCAGTATTTT	CASSGRQGSTDTQYF
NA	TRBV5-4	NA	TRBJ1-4	TGTGCCAGCAGCTCGACCTCCGGGTCTGGGGAAAAACTGTTTTTT	CASSSTSGSGEKLFF
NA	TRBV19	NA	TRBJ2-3	TGTGCCAGTAACCCACAGGGGGGGACGCAGTATTTT	CASNPQGGTQYF
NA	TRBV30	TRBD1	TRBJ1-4	TGTGCCTGGAGTGAAAGGACAGGGGCCACTAATGAAAAACTGTTTTTT	CAWSERTGATNEKLFF
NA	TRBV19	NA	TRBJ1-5	TGTGCCAGTAGTATATTGGGGCAGGGTGTAGGTCAGCCCCAGCATTTT	CASSILGQGVGQPQHF
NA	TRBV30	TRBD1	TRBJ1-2	TGTGCCTGGAGTGTACTCGATTTCGACAGGGGGTGGTATGGCTACACCTTC	CAWSVLDFDRGWYGYTF
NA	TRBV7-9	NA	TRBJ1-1	TGTGCCAGCAGCTTAGGGCCCACTGAAGCTTTCTTT	CASSLGPTEAFF
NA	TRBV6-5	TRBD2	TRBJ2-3	TGTGCCAGCAGGCCTAGCGGGATCACAGATACGCAGTATTTT	CASRPSGITDTQYF
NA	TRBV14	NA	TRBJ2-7	TGTGCCAGCAGCCAAGATCTAGGACAGAGCTACTACGAGCAGTACTTC	CASSQDLGQSYYEQYF
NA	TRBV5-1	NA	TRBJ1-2	TGCGCCAGCAGCTTGGCTATTGGGCAAACCAATGGCTACACCTTC	CASSLAIGQTNGYTF
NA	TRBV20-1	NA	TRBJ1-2	TGCAGTGCTAGGGTCGCAGGGGTAGGCACCTTC	CSARVAGVGTF
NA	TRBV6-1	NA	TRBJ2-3	TGTGCCAGCAGTGGTGGGCCAGGGTCCACAGATACGCAGTATTTT	CASSGGPGSTDTQYF
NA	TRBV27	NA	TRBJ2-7	TGTGCCAGCAGTTTATCCCCTCTCCGACAGGCGAAATCCTACGAGCAGTACTTC	CASSLSPLRQAKSYEQYF
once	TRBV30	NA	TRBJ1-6	TGTGCCTGGAGTGTACTTGGGCAGCTACGTCCCCTCCACTTT	CAWSVLGQLRPLHF
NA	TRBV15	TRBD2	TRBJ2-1	TGTGCCACCAGCAGAGATGGGGGAGGGCTAGCGGGGGGCTATGAGCAGTTCTTC	CATSRDGGGLAGGYEQFF
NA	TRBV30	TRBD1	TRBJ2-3	TGTGCCTGGAGTCACAGGGGAGATACGCAGTATTTT	CAWSHRGDTQYF
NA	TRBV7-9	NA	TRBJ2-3	TGTGCCAGCAGCTCAACCCCAGGGTTTTTGGGGTCAGATACGCAGTATTTT	CASSSTPGFLGSDTQYF
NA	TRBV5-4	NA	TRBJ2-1	TGTGCCAGCACGTCGGGGGAGTACAATGAGCAGTTCTTC	CASTSGEYNEQFF
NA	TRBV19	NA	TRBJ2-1	TGTGCCAGTAGTACTGACCCACAGGGACGAGCCTACAATGAGCAGTTCTTC	CASSTDPQGRAYNEQFF
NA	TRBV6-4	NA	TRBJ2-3	TGTGCCAGCAGTTCCCGAGCGGCAGTCACAGATACGCAGTATTTT	CASSSRAAVTDTQYF
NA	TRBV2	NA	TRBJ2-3	TGTGCCAGCAGTCAGAGCTCACTATCCTATACGCAGTATTTT	CASSQSSLSYTQYF
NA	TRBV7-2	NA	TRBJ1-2	TGTGCCAGCAGCTTAGGACTCGAGAATGGCTACACCTTC	CASSLGLENGYTF
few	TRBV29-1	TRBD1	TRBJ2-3	TGCAGCGTATCCGGGACAGGGGGTGCCCCCACAGATACGCAGTATTTT	CSVSGTGGAPTDTQYF
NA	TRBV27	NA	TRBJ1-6	TGTGCCAGCAGTTTATCGGTCAGGGTAGATTCACCCCTCCACTTT	CASSLSVRVDSPLHF
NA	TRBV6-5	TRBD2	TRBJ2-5	TGTGCCAGCAGTTACCGACTAGCGGTCCAAGAGACCCAGTACTTC	CASSYRLAVQETQYF
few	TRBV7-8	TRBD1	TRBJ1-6	TGTGCCAGCGCCGGGACAGGGAGTAACTATAATTCACCCCTCCACTTT	CASAGTGSNYNSPLHF
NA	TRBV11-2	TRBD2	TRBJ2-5	TGTGCCAGCAGCCGTGGACTAGCGGGAGCAGAGACCCAGTACTTC	CASSRGLAGAETQYF
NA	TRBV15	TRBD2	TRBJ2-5	TGTGCCACCAGCAGAGATCGAGGCGCGGGAGTAGGTGAGACCCAGTACTTC	CATSRDRGAGVGETQYF